Below, 17 T cell receptor beta chains from the same sample are listed, as sequenced in a study of OX40 agonist ivuxolimab in advanced cancers. The assay was immunoSEQ multiplex PCR, and TCRdb's table has in-frame clones only and misses some. The table lists tens of thousands of clones, about 91% of them singletons. Sequences were derived from CD4+ or CD8+ T cells sorted from blood, sampled in a trial of the OX40 agonist ivuxolimab. The receptors were sampled from an adult with an advanced solid tumor such as melanoma, head and neck, liver or kidney cancer.

V and J are TRBV19 and TRBJ1-1; no clear D. Germline CDR1 and CDR2: LNHDA and SQIVND (reference sequence). CDR3 length: 15 amino acids. Trimming cost V 2 bases and J 0 bases, with 10 bases left between them. CDR3 residues: CASSISKWMNTEAFF. The CDR3 DNA follows: TGTGCCAGTAGTATATCCAAATGGATGAACACTGAAGCTTTCTTT. Based on the CDR3 plus reference TRBV19 and TRBJ1-1, the full variable domain is DGGITQSPKYLFRKEGQNVTLSCEQNLNHDAMYWYRQDPGQGLRLIYYSQIVNDFQKGDIAEGYSVSREKKESFPLTVTSAQKNPTAFYLCASSISKWMNTEAFFGQGTRLTVV.

This clone appeared once. The chain combines TRBV7-2 with TRBJ2-5, with D possibly TRBD2 on 5 matching bases. TRBJ2-7 matches the DNA end more closely, so the J call is doubtful. Per germline, CDR1 SGHTA and CDR2 FQGNSA. The CDR3 is 16 residues long. The CDR3 protein is CASSSSPASSLYEQYF. CDR3 coding DNA: TGTGCCAGCAGCTCCTCGCCAGCCTCTAGCTTATACGAGCAGTACTTC.

The chain has TRBV19 and TRBJ1-1, with D unresolved. Trimming shortened V by 3 bases and J by 3 bases, and 11 bases separated the two germline ends. CDR1 and CDR2 from the germline V gene are LNHDA and SQIVND (reference sequence). The CDR3 is made up of 14 amino acids. The CDR3 region has the DNA TGTGCCAGTAGTATCGCCTACCGGGACACTGAAGCTTTCTTT. Translated, it gives CASSIAYRDTEAFF.

The V gene is TRBV7-2, the J gene TRBJ1-2; 7 positions agree with TRBD1. This CDR3 has 13 residues. The trim removed 7 bases at V and 2 bases at J, leaving 4 bases unmatched. CDR1 SGHTA and CDR2 FQGNSA come from the germline V gene. CDR3 in DNA: TGTGCCAGCATCCCGGACAGGAACTATGGCTACACCTTC. This sequence encodes CASIPDRNYGYTF.

About this clone itself: Other nucleotide sequences in the sample specify the same CDR3. The rearrangement uses TRBV6-6 and TRBJ2-5; D unclear. From germline, CDR1 is MNHNY and CDR2 SVGAGI (reference sequence). Deletions cut 0 bases from V and 2 bases from J, with 1 base between. The CDR3 has 12 amino acids. The CDR3 DNA reads as TGTGCCAGCAGTTACTCGCAAGAGACCCAGTACTTC. It encodes CASSYSQETQYF.

V is TRBV5-5 and J is TRBJ2-7; D is possibly TRBD1 or TRBD2 (5 bases each). Germline V gives CDR1 SGHKS, CDR2 YYEKEE (reference sequence). V was clipped by 4 bases and J by 1 base, with 21 bases between them. This CDR3 comprises 17 residues. The CDR3, as DNA: TGTGCCAGCAGCCAAGTAATAGTACGGGGCGCTTCCTACGAGCAGTACTTC. The encoded protein is CASSQVIVRGASYEQYF.

This rearrangement joins TRBV6-1 to TRBJ2-5, with D tentatively TRBD1 or TRBD2 (5 bases each). Trimming stripped 8 bases from V and 4 bases from J, with 17 bases between. This CDR3 comprises 14 residues. The germline V gene has CDR1 MNHNS and CDR2 SASEGT. The CDR3 reads CASRRREGGETQYF. The DNA for the CDR3 is TGTGCCAGCCGTCGCAGGGAAGGAGGAGAGACCCAGTACTTC.

The chain links TRBV7-9 to TRBJ1-2; D gene ambiguous. The germline V and J ends were trimmed by 3 bases and 4 bases, with 12 bases remaining between them. The CDR3 covers 14 residues. Germline CDR1 SEHNR, CDR2 FQNEAQ (reference sequence). CDR3 residues: CASSLGSQAYGYTF. As DNA, the CDR3 is TGTGCCAGCAGCTTGGGTTCGCAGGCCTATGGCTACACCTTC.

The chain links TRBV28 to TRBJ2-5; no clear D. The DNA end lines up better with TRBJ2-7; the J call may be wrong. The germline gives CDR1 MDHEN, CDR2 SYDVKM. The CDR3 extends over 15 amino acids. The CDR3 bases are TGTGCCAGCAGTTTAAGGGTGGAAAGCTCCTACGAGCAGTACTTC. Its protein product is CASSLRVESSYEQYF.

This clone was detected only once. The J gene is TRBJ2-5, the V gene TRBV7-9, with unresolved D. Trimming stripped 3 bases from V and 1 base from J, with 0 bases between. CDR1 and CDR2 (germline): SEHNR, FQNEAQ (reference sequence). The CDR3 is made up of 11 amino acids. CDR3 loop: CASSFQETQYF. The CDR3 DNA follows: TGTGCCAGCAGCTTCCAAGAGACCCAGTACTTC.

This chain joins TRBV4-1 and TRBJ1-1; D unresolved. Trimming stripped 3 bases from V and 5 bases from J, with 10 bases between. CDR3 size: 13 residues. From germline, CDR1 is MGHRA and CDR2 YSYEKL. CDR3 sequence (DNA): TGCGCCAGCAGCCACGTGGGGTTGACTGAAGCTTTCTTT. Residues: CASSHVGLTEAFF.

The CDR3, as DNA: TGTGCCATCAGTATAGGGACGGGCGGCTATGGCTACACCTTC. It yields the protein CAISIGTGGYGYTF. The rearrangement joins TRBV10-3 to TRBJ1-2, with D possibly matching TRBD1 (5 bases). The V gene lost 5 bases and the J gene lost 4 bases, with 14 bases spanning the gap. Germline V CDR1 and CDR2: ENHRY, SYGVKD. CDR3 length equals 14 residues.

The chain is built from TRBV5-1 and TRBJ1-1; D call uncertain. Germline loops: CDR1 SGHRS, CDR2 YFSETQ. The CDR3 is 13 amino acids. Trimming pared 5 bases from V and 1 base from J, leaving 9 bases between. CDR3 in amino acids: CASSRMGNTEAFF. The CDR3 coding sequence is TGCGCCAGCAGTCGCATGGGGAACACTGAAGCTTTCTTT.

V and J are TRBV6-1 and TRBJ2-5, with D possibly matching TRBD2 (5 bases). The length of the CDR3 is 17 residues. Germline V lookup: CDR1 MNHNS, CDR2 SASEGT. Deletions cut 2 bases from V and 5 bases from J, with 21 bases between. The CDR3: CASSERRFPTILETQYF. The CDR3 DNA sequence: TGTGCCAGCAGTGAACGAAGGTTTCCGACTATCTTGGAGACCCAGTACTTC.

The CDR3 here is CANLCRAQHF. The CDR3 DNA reads TGTGCCAATCTGTGCAGGGCCCAGCATTTT. The chain employs TRBV6-4 and TRBJ1-5; D might be TRBD1 (5 bases). This CDR3 has 10 amino acids. The V end lost 10 bases, the J end lost 11 bases, and 12 bases lay between the germline ends. Germline loops: CDR1 MRHNA, CDR2 SNTAGT.

J is TRBJ1-4 and V is TRBV5-1; 8 bases agree with TRBD1. This CDR3 contains 14 residues. Germline CDR1 and CDR2: SGHRS and YFSETQ. V shed 4 bases and J 5 bases; nucleotides not matched to a gene: 4. The CDR3, as DNA: TGCGCCAGCAGCGTGGACAGGGCGAATGAAAAACTGTTTTTT. The encoded protein is CASSVDRANEKLFF.

The chain is built from TRBV6-5 and TRBJ2-7; 15 bases map to TRBD2. The CDR3 totals 14 residues. J lost 9 bases, V lost 5 bases, and 5 bases had no gene match. Germline V lookup: CDR1 MNHEY, CDR2 SVGAGI. The CDR3 reads CASSLRTSGRGQYF. CDR3 sequence (DNA): TGTGCCAGCAGTCTCCGGACTAGCGGGAGGGGGCAGTACTTC.